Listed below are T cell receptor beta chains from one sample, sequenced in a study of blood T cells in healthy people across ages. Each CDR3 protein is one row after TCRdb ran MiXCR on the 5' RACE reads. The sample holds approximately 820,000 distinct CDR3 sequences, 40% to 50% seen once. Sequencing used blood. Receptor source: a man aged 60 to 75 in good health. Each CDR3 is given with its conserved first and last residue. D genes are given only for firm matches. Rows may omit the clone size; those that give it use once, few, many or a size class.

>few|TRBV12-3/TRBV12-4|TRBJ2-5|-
CASSFAGSAQYF
TGTGCCAGCAGTTTTGCAGGATCGGCCCAGTACTTC
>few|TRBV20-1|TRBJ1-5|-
CSARGSGRVRSGQPQHF
TGCAGTGCTAGAGGGTCCGGCAGGGTACGCTCTGGGCAGCCCCAGCATTTT
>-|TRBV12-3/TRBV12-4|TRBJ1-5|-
CASKNYYQPQHF
TGTGCCAGCAAGAACTACTATCAGCCCCAGCATTTT
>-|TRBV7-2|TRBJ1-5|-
CASSAAGLQPLHF
TGTGCCAGCAGCGCTGCAGGGCTTCAGCCCCTGCATTTT
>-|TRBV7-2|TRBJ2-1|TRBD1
CASSPRDRVYEQFF
TGTGCCAGCAGCCCCCGGGACAGGGTATATGAGCAGTTCTTC
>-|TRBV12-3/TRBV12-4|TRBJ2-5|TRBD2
CASSPGTSGGSQETQYF
TGTGCCAGCAGCCCCGGGACTAGCGGGGGGTCTCAAGAGACCCAGTACTTC
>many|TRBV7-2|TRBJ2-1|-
CASSTVGGGLNEQFF
TGTGCCAGCAGCACCGTTGGGGGGGGGCTGAATGAGCAGTTCTTC
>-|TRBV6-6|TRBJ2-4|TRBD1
CASSYSPRGTAKNIQYF
TGTGCCAGCAGTTACTCGCCCAGGGGGACAGCCAAAAACATTCAGTACTTC
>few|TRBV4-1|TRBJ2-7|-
CASSQADGGYEQYF
TGCGCCAGCAGCCAAGCGGACGGGGGTTACGAGCAGTACTTC
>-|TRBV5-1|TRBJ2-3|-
CASSPGRADTQYF
TGCGCCAGCAGCCCGGGTCGAGCGGATACGCAGTATTTT
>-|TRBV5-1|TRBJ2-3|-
CASSLGDGTDTQYF
TGCGCCAGCAGCTTGGGTGACGGCACAGATACGCAGTATTTT